The 5 T cell receptor beta chains reported below all come from one sample, sequenced in a study of blood T cells in healthy people across ages (dated by TCRdb to 2013 to 2016). The receptor library was made with 5' RACE. The run used an Illumina HiSeq 2500. A second PCR of about 6 to 11 cycles was performed with a sample-barcoded 5' primer and a J-beta primer mix. Starting from the raw public reads, TCRdb applied fastp trimming at Q25, assembled clones with MiXCR and retained in-frame beta chains. Every entry covers one CDR3 protein and lists the most common genes and DNA from its rows. This sample is represented by 700,000 to 900,000 distinct CDR3 sequences; around half of them were singletons. The ten largest clones represent approximately 40% of the sample. The sequenced sample was blood. These receptor sequences come from a man at least 80 years old in good health.

This clonotype was seen just once. The chain couples TRBV30 to TRBJ1-2; 9 bases are a match to TRBD1. The germline V gene encodes CDR1 GTSNPN and CDR2 SVGIG (reference sequence). V lost 4 bases and J lost 5; bases outside the gene matches: 5. The CDR3 is 13 amino acids. The CDR3 DNA sequence: TGTGCCTGGAACCGGGACAGGGAATATGGCTACACCTTC. It encodes CAWNRDREYGYTF.

The genes are TRBV20-1 and TRBJ1-2, with D perhaps TRBD1 (5 bases). Germline V gene lookup returns CDR1 DFQATT and CDR2 SNEGSKA (reference sequence). The CDR3 totals 16 residues. V dropped 0 bases and J dropped 0 bases, with 14 bases sitting between them. The CDR3 sequence: CSAREARGRSNYGYTF. For the CDR3, the DNA is TGCAGTGCTAGAGAGGCGCGGGGCCGATCTAACTATGGCTACACCTTC.

The rearrangement links TRBV19 to TRBJ2-7, with D uncertain. Trimming removed 4 bases from V and 1 base from J, with 14 bases in between. The CDR3 spans 15 residues. In germline, CDR1 is LNHDA, CDR2 SQIVND (reference sequence). This CDR3 reads CASSTDSLGSYEQYF. Written as DNA, the CDR3 is TGTGCCAGTAGTACAGACTCCCTTGGTTCCTACGAGCAGTACTTC.

The chain has TRBV29-1 and TRBJ1-2, with D tentatively TRBD1 (6 bases). Trimming cost V 4 bases and J 8 bases, with 14 bases left between them. CDR1 and CDR2 (germline): SQVTM, ANQGSEA. This CDR3 contains 12 residues. The CDR3 DNA is TGCAGCGTTGCGGGGCTCCAGGGGGGCTACACCTTC. This encodes CSVAGLQGGYTF.

The gene calls are TRBV12-3 or TRBV12-4 and TRBJ2-3; TRBD2 agrees at 14 bases. Trimming removed 6 bases from V and 4 bases from J; junction bases left unmatched: 6. CDR3 length: 16 residues. CDR3 amino acids: CASSSGTSGRADTQYF. The DNA for the CDR3 is TGTGCCAGCAGCTCCGGGACTAGCGGGAGAGCAGATACGCAGTATTTT.